A single sample gave rise to the 27 T cell receptor beta chains below, sequenced in a study of T cells in Graves' hyperthyroidism and ophthalmopathy. RNA transcripts provided the source from which TCR beta CDR3 regions were amplified. A first-round RT-PCR of the TCR CDR3 used the HTBI primer set. MiXCR was run by TCRdb on the multiplex PCR reads, yielding one entry per CDR3 protein. This sample has around 370,000 distinct CDR3 sequences; around 20% occur once, and the top ten carry 35% to 45%. Sequenced sample: blood. Source of these receptors: a man younger than 35 with Graves' ophthalmopathy.

This clonotype came up a few times. The chain combines TRBV18 with TRBJ1-1; maybe TRBD1 (6 bases). Per germline, CDR1 KGHSH and CDR2 LQKENI. The CDR3 length is 15 residues. V dropped 2 bases and J dropped 1 base, with 11 bases sitting between them. The CDR3 DNA sequence: TGTGCCAGCTCACCAAGGGGGTCGGAGAACACTGAAGCTTTCTTT. Translation gives CASSPRGSENTEAFF. The entire variable domain, with the rest obtained from reference TRBV18 and TRBJ1-1, is as follows: NAGVMQNPRHLVRRRGQEARLRCSPMKGHSHVYWYRQLPEEGLKFMVYLQKENIIDESGMPKERFSAEFPKEGPSILRIQQVVRGDSAAYFCASSPRGSENTEAFFGQGTRLTVV.

This clonotype showed up just once. The chain carries TRBV5-1 and TRBJ1-1; TRBD1 might be the D (6 bases). Germline V CDR1 and CDR2: SGHRS, YFSETQ. The V end lost 3 bases, the J end lost 5 bases, and 17 bases lay between the germline ends. This CDR3 contains 15 residues. The CDR3 nucleotides are TGCGCCAGCAGCTCCAGACCACAGGGTGGGACTGAAGCTTTCTTT. It yields the protein CASSSRPQGGTEAFF.

The table lists this clonotype with many counts. The rearrangement uses TRBV3-1 and TRBJ2-7; 11 bases are shared with TRBD2. V dropped 4 bases and J dropped 2; count of bases not matched to a gene: 4. CDR3 size: 15 residues. Looked up from germline, CDR1 is LGHDT and CDR2 is YNNKEL (reference sequence). The CDR3 coding sequence is TGTGCCAGCAGCCGTCTAGCGGGGGGCGCCTACGAGCAGTACTTC. Its translation: CASSRLAGGAYEQYF.

The chain employs TRBV12-3 or TRBV12-4 and TRBJ2-1, with a possible D match to TRBD1 (6 bases). The ends were cut back, 7 bases at V and 5 bases at J, with 15 bases in the middle. The CDR3 is made up of 14 amino acids. The CDR3 sequence is CASTRGGAHNEQFF. CDR3 coding DNA: TGTGCCAGCACCAGGGGTGGGGCCCACAATGAGCAGTTCTTC.

This clonotype showed up many times. The rearrangement links TRBV7-8 to TRBJ2-7; D is unclear. This CDR3 spans 15 amino acids. Germline CDR1 is SGHVS and CDR2 is FQNEAQ. With 3 bases removed from V and 2 bases from J, the gap between germline ends came to 14 bases. CDR3: CASSFGPSKTYEQYF. The DNA of the CDR3 is TGTGCCAGCAGCTTTGGCCCGTCGAAGACCTACGAGCAGTACTTC.

This clonotype was counted ten times or more. This rearrangement joins TRBV2 to TRBJ2-5; D uncertain. CDR3 length: 12 amino acids. CDR1 is SNHLY, CDR2 FYNNEI, per germline. The V end was cut by 2 bases, the J end by 7 bases, with 8 bases between. CDR3 loop: CASSESGGTQYF. CDR3 sequence (DNA): TGTGCCAGCAGTGAAAGTGGTGGGACCCAGTACTTC.

The gene calls are TRBV12-3 or TRBV12-4 and TRBJ2-1; 8 nucleotides align to TRBD1. CDR3 length: 15 amino acids. J lost 7 bases, V lost 1 base, and 6 bases had no gene match. The CDR3 sequence is CASSLVDRALNEQFF. CDR3 nucleotides: TGTGCCAGCAGTTTAGTGGACAGGGCTTTGAATGAGCAGTTCTTC.

The chain joins TRBV7-8 to TRBJ2-1; TRBD2 matches at 10 bases. The CDR3 has 16 residues. The ends lost 2 bases at V and 9 bases at J; junction bases unmatched: 10. Germline assignment: CDR1 SGHVS and CDR2 FQNEAQ. CDR3 in DNA: TGTGCCAGCAGCTTATCCTATAGCGGGGGGCGGGGTGAGCAGTTCTTC. Translation: CASSLSYSGGRGEQFF.

This clonotype was counted a few times. This chain joins TRBV4-1 and TRBJ1-1, with D tentatively TRBD1 (5 bases). Deletions cut 1 base from V and 0 bases from J, with 9 bases between. The CDR3 extends over 15 amino acids. The germline CDR1 and CDR2 sequences are MGHRA and YSYEKL. The CDR3, as DNA: TGCGCCAGCAGCCAAGGGGACTACATGAACACTGAAGCTTTCTTT. Protein: CASSQGDYMNTEAFF.

The chain recombines TRBV20-1 with TRBJ2-2, with TRBD1 matching 8 bases. The CDR3 runs to 14 residues. Germline assignment: CDR1 DFQATT and CDR2 SNEGSKA (reference sequence). J was trimmed by 7 bases and V by 3 bases; bases with no gene match: 7. The CDR3 DNA reads TGCAGTGCTAGTCTGACAGGGGAAATCGGGGAGCTGTTTTTT. Protein sequence: CSASLTGEIGELFF.

The chain carries TRBV19 and TRBJ2-3; the D gene is possibly TRBD1 (5 bases). The CDR3 consists of 12 residues. With 8 bases removed from V and 1 base from J, the gap between germline ends came to 7 bases. Germline V lookup: CDR1 LNHDA, CDR2 SQIVND (reference sequence). The CDR3 is CASARGTDTQYF. DNA for the CDR3: TGTGCCAGTGCCAGGGGCACAGATACGCAGTATTTT.

This rearrangement joins TRBV6-5 to TRBJ1-3; no reliable D call. Trimming took 2 bases from V and 2 from J, leaving 10 bases between them. The CDR3 runs to 15 residues. Germline lookup yields CDR1 MNHEY and CDR2 SVGAGI. The CDR3 bases are TGTGCCAGCAGTTACGGTGAGGCGGCTGGAAACACCATATATTTT. Its protein product is CASSYGEAAGNTIYF.

As for this clonotype: Given a much more abundant clone one base away, this may be a read error. Given the absence of the conserved phenylalanine or tryptophan at the CDR3 end, a read error is likely. V usage is TRBV6-2 or TRBV6-3 and J usage is TRBJ2-1; D unresolved. The CDR3 runs 14 residues. Germline-derived CDR1 and CDR2 are MNHEY and SVGEGT. Trimming left V 5 bases short and J 3 bases short, with 11 bases between. CDR3 loop: CASSVSLYYNEQFS. The CDR3 DNA is TGTGCCAGCAGTGTTTCCCTTTACTACAATGAGCAGTTCTCC.

This chain connects TRBV5-1 to TRBJ1-2; D is possibly TRBD1 (5 bases). Looked up from germline, CDR1 is SGHRS and CDR2 is YFSETQ. This CDR3 contains 15 residues. Deletions cut 4 bases from V and 4 bases from J, with 17 bases between. The CDR3 reads CASSPDAGRGYGYTF. The CDR3 coding sequence is TGCGCCAGCAGCCCTGATGCGGGACGTGGCTATGGCTACACCTTC.

In its sample, this clonotype was seen a few times. This chain links TRBV9 with TRBJ1-4; D is uncertain. Germline assignment: CDR1 SGDLS and CDR2 YYNGEE. Trimming left V 7 bases short and J 0 bases short, with 25 bases between. The CDR3 spans 19 residues. The CDR3 DNA sequence: TGTGCCAGCTCACCACCGACACAAGGTTATGTGGCAACTAATGAAAAACTGTTTTTT. It encodes CASSPPTQGYVATNEKLFF.

V and J are TRBV24-1 and TRBJ2-3; D is undetermined. CDR1 KGHDR and CDR2 SFDVKD come from the germline V gene. The V end was cut by 6 bases, the J end by 3 bases, with 9 bases between. CDR3 length: 13 amino acids. The CDR3 DNA sequence: TGTGCCACCAGTATGGTTGGAACAGATACGCAGTATTTT. Protein: CATSMVGTDTQYF.

The chain links TRBV24-1 to TRBJ2-7; D not certain. The V gene lost 8 bases and the J gene lost 0 bases, with 19 bases spanning the gap. The CDR3 spans 16 residues. Germline-derived CDR1 and CDR2 are KGHDR and SFDVKD. For the CDR3, the DNA is TGTGCCACCACAAGTCCCAGCCGATCTCTCTCCTACGAGCAGTACTTC. Protein product: CATTSPSRSLSYEQYF.

In this sample, this clonotype turned up many times. The chain combines TRBV6-2 or TRBV6-3 with TRBJ2-7; D unclear. Germline values: CDR1 MNHEY, CDR2 SVGEGT. This CDR3 contains 14 residues. V lost 5 bases and J 3 bases, leaving 14 bases between the germline ends. The CDR3 spells CASSPWQANYEQYF. The CDR3 nucleotides are TGTGCCAGCAGTCCATGGCAGGCGAACTACGAGCAGTACTTC.

V is TRBV6-4 and J is TRBJ2-1; weak D call: TRBD2 (7 bases). The CDR3 has 16 residues. Per the germline V gene, CDR1 is MRHNA and CDR2 is SNTAGT. Trimming stripped 0 bases from V and 4 bases from J, with 13 bases between. The CDR3 region has the DNA TGTGCCAGCAGTGACTCGGTAGGGGGGGGGTACAATGAGCAGTTCTTC. Translation: CASSDSVGGGYNEQFF.

This clonotype occurred a few times. The chain employs TRBV11-2 and TRBJ2-1; D may be TRBD1 or TRBD2 (6 bases each). CDR3 length: 12 residues. V shed 3 bases and J shed 8 bases, with 8 bases lying between them. Germline V gives CDR1 SGHAT, CDR2 FQNNGV. The CDR3 is CASSFGGYEQFF. The DNA for the CDR3 is TGTGCCAGCAGCTTCGGGGGCTATGAGCAGTTCTTC.

The chain has TRBV10-2 and TRBJ2-7, with 9 bases identical to TRBD1. Germline CDR1 and CDR2: WSHSY and SAAADI. The CDR3 extends over 14 amino acids. V was clipped by 5 bases and J by 1 base; unmatched bases: 3. The CDR3: CASSTDRGSYEQYF. DNA for the CDR3: TGCGCCAGCAGTACGGACAGGGGATCCTACGAGCAGTACTTC.

This clonotype was counted ten times or more. The chain has TRBV7-3 and TRBJ1-1, with 7 bases that match TRBD1. V was clipped by 5 bases and J by 9 bases; unmatched bases: 15. Germline V gene lookup returns CDR1 SGHTA and CDR2 FQGTGA. The CDR3 is 15 amino acids. The CDR3 loop reads CASSHAGNQGEKAFF. CDR3 bases: TGTGCCAGCAGCCACGCGGGGAATCAGGGGGAGAAAGCTTTCTTT.

The CDR3 DNA reads as TGTGCCAGCAGCCAAGGGTGGACAGCAGATACGCAGTATTTT. It yields the protein CASSQGWTADTQYF. The chain is built from TRBV3-1 and TRBJ2-3, with D possibly TRBD1 on 6 matching bases. V lost 1 base and J lost 4, with 9 bases in between. The CDR3 runs to 14 residues. Germline loops: CDR1 LGHDT, CDR2 YNNKEL (reference sequence).

CDR3 sequence: CASRADGGNTGELFF. The CDR3 DNA sequence: TGCGCCAGCAGGGCCGATGGGGGGAACACCGGGGAGCTGTTTTTT. The chain recombines TRBV10-2 with TRBJ2-2, with D perhaps TRBD1 or TRBD2 (5 bases each). CDR1 is WSHSY and CDR2 is SAAADI in the germline V gene. The ends were cut back, 6 bases at V and 1 base at J, with 12 bases in the middle. This CDR3 contains 15 residues.

This clonotype was seen at least ten times. The chain joins TRBV6-6 to TRBJ2-1; TRBD1 might be the D (6 bases). V lost 2 bases to trimming and J lost 0 bases, with 11 bases between them. This CDR3 has 16 residues. In germline, CDR1 is MNHNY, CDR2 SVGAGI (reference sequence). The CDR3 spells CASSYRTVSSYNEQFF. The CDR3 DNA reads TGTGCCAGCAGTTACCGGACAGTCAGCTCCTACAATGAGCAGTTCTTC.

V is TRBV6-2 or TRBV6-3 and J is TRBJ2-1; D is perhaps TRBD2 (6 bases). Germline V gene lookup returns CDR1 MNHEY and CDR2 SVGEGT. Trimming stripped 4 bases from V and 6 bases from J, with 16 bases between. This CDR3 spans 15 amino acids. The CDR3 loop is CASSWRRDPRNEQFF. CDR3 DNA: TGTGCCAGCAGTTGGCGGCGGGACCCCCGCAATGAGCAGTTCTTC.

The chain couples TRBV10-2 to TRBJ2-2, with D hard to call. The ends were cut back, 2 bases at V and 6 bases at J, with 13 bases in the middle. This CDR3 is built from 15 residues. CDR1 and CDR2 (germline): WSHSY, SAAADI. CDR3 in amino acids: CASSENVLRAGELFF. CDR3 bases: TGCGCCAGCAGTGAGAATGTCCTAAGGGCCGGGGAGCTGTTTTTT.